The 31 T cell receptor beta chains below were found in one sample sequenced in a study of T-cell reconstitution after alpha-beta-depleted transplantation in children. Preparation of the TCRbeta library used unique molecular identifiers. One entry per CDR3 protein results from TCRdb running MiXCR on the PCR reads. Of a few hundred thousand distinct CDR3 sequences in the sample, roughly 11% were seen once. Sequencing used PBMCs, obtained before TCRalphabeta/CD19-depleted stem cell transplant. These receptors originate from a child younger than two with acute myeloid leukemia, due to receive a stem cell transplant.

In its sample, this clonotype was seen many times. The J gene is TRBJ2-7, the V gene TRBV5-1; possible D gene TRBD2, 5 bases. Looked up from germline, CDR1 is SGHRS and CDR2 is YFSETQ. The CDR3 is made up of 13 amino acids. Trimming took 0 bases from V and 6 from J, leaving 10 bases between them. CDR3: CASSLANRGEQYF. The CDR3 DNA reads TGCGCCAGCAGCTTGGCCAATCGGGGCGAGCAGTACTTC.

This clonotype was detected many times. The chain has TRBV5-6 and TRBJ1-5; TRBD1 agrees at 8 bases. The CDR3 length is 14 residues. The germline V gene has CDR1 SGHDT and CDR2 YYEEEE. After removal of 3 bases from V and 1 base from J, the junction contained 0 bases not matched to a gene. Here the CDR3 reads CASSWTGSNQPQHF. As DNA, the CDR3 is TGTGCCAGCAGCTGGACAGGGAGCAATCAGCCCCAGCATTTT. Full variable domain (remainder filled in from reference TRBV5-6 and TRBJ1-5): DAGVTQSPTHLIKTRGQQVTLRCSPKSGHDTVSWYQQALGQGPQFIFQYYEEEERQRGNFPDRFSGHQFPNYSSELNVNALLLGDSALYLCASSWTGSNQPQHFGDGTRLSIL.

In this sample, this clonotype turned up many times. This sequence joins TRBV11-2 and TRBJ2-7, with TRBD2 as a possible D gene (6 bases). This CDR3 has 15 residues. The ends were cut back, 1 base at V and 3 bases at J, with 13 bases in the middle. CDR1 SGHAT and CDR2 FQNNGV come from the germline V gene. In DNA, the CDR3 is TGTGCCAGCAGCTTAGCTAGTAGCGGATACTACGAGCAGTACTTC. Protein: CASSLASSGYYEQYF.

This clonotype was seen repeatedly, ten times or more. The chain employs TRBV5-1 and TRBJ2-2; 13 positions agree with TRBD2. The CDR3 extends over 16 amino acids. Per germline, CDR1 SGHRS and CDR2 YFSETQ. Trimming cost V 1 base and J 7 bases; bases outside gene matches: 4. The CDR3 DNA reads as TGCGCCAGCAGCTTGAGGACTAGCGGGAGACACGGGGAGCTGTTTTTT. This gives the protein CASSLRTSGRHGELFF. The whole variable domain, filled in from reference TRBV5-1 and TRBJ2-2, reads KAGVTQTPRYLIKTRGQQVTLSCSPISGHRSVSWYQQTPGQGLQFLFEYFSETQRNKGNFPGRFSGRQFSNSRSEMNVSTLELGDSALYLCASSLRTSGRHGELFFGEGSRLTVL.

This clonotype was seen at least ten times. The chain is built from TRBV7-2 and TRBJ2-7; 8 bases line up with TRBD2. This CDR3 comprises 14 residues. Germline values: CDR1 SGHTA, CDR2 FQGNSA. V lost 2 bases to trimming and J lost 5 bases; unmatched junction nucleotides: 5. The CDR3 is CASSLRTSWHEQYF. CDR3 bases: TGTGCCAGCAGCTTACGGACTAGCTGGCACGAGCAGTACTTC.

The chain is built from TRBV20-1 and TRBJ1-5, with D possibly matching TRBD1 (6 bases). Trimming took off 2 bases at V and 9 bases at J, with 17 bases between the two ends. CDR1 and CDR2 from the germline V gene are DFQATT and SNEGSKA (reference sequence). There are 14 residues in the CDR3. In DNA, the CDR3 is TGCAGTGCTAGACTCAAGGGGGGGAGGGGGCCCCAGCATTTT. As protein: CSARLKGGRGPQHF.

This clonotype was observed at least ten times. The chain couples TRBV11-2 to TRBJ2-7; a possible D gene is TRBD1 (7 bases). This CDR3 has 19 amino acids. V shed 6 bases and J shed 4 bases, with 31 bases lying between them. CDR1 is SGHAT and CDR2 is FQNNGV in the germline V gene. As DNA, the CDR3 is TGTGCCAGCAGTTATAGGACAGGAACATGGACTATGGATGGTTACGAGCAGTACTTC. This translates into CASSYRTGTWTMDGYEQYF.

This clonotype was recorded at least ten times. The V gene is TRBV15, the J gene TRBJ2-3, with 9 bases lining up with TRBD2. Germline trimming cut 2 bases from V and 2 bases from J; bases unmatched to any gene: 5. Germline V gene sequence: CDR1 LNHNV, CDR2 YYDKDF (reference sequence). The CDR3 is made up of 16 amino acids. CDR3 loop: CATSRQGLAITDTQYF. The CDR3 bases are TGTGCCACCAGCAGACAGGGACTAGCCATCACAGATACGCAGTATTTT.

Ten or more counts support this clonotype. This chain joins TRBV20-1 and TRBJ1-2; a possible D gene is TRBD1 (5 bases). The germline V gene has CDR1 DFQATT and CDR2 SNEGSKA (reference sequence). This CDR3 has 13 residues. V lost 7 bases and J lost 7, with 19 bases in between. CDR3 loop: CSVIIHSGTGYTF. CDR3 nucleotide sequence: TGCAGTGTTATAATTCATTCCGGGACTGGCTACACCTTC.

This clonotype was recorded many times. The rearrangement joins TRBV7-9 to TRBJ2-1; 8 bases line up with TRBD2. The CDR3 is made up of 17 amino acids. Trimming cost V 2 bases and J 6 bases; bases outside gene matches: 12. The germline V gene has CDR1 SEHNR and CDR2 FQNEAQ (reference sequence). The CDR3 sequence: CASSLLAGLGAFNEQFF. Written as DNA, the CDR3 is TGTGCCAGCAGCTTACTAGCGGGTCTAGGAGCCTTCAATGAGCAGTTCTTC.

The V call is TRBV19, the J call TRBJ2-7; 7 bases agree with TRBD1. There are 14 residues in the CDR3. Germline V gene data show CDR1 as LNHDA and CDR2 as SQIVND (reference sequence). J was trimmed by 2 bases and V by 6 bases; bases with no gene match: 7. The CDR3 DNA follows: TGTGCCAGTAGAAGGACAGGCGATGCCTACGAGCAGTACTTC. Its translation: CASRRTGDAYEQYF. Full variable domain (rest looked up from reference TRBV19 and TRBJ2-7): DGGITQSPKYLFRKEGQNVTLSCEQNLNHDAMYWYRQDPGQGLRLIYYSQIVNDFQKGDIAEGYSVSREKKESFPLTVTSAQKNPTAFYLCASRRTGDAYEQYFGPGTRLTVT.

This clonotype appeared many times. The V and J genes are TRBV7-9 and TRBJ1-3; D gene uncertain. V dropped 5 bases and J dropped 4 bases, with 18 bases sitting between them. Germline-derived CDR1 and CDR2 are SEHNR and FQNEAQ (reference sequence). This CDR3 comprises 16 residues. Written as DNA, the CDR3 is TGTGCCAGCAGCAAATTTGACACCAGAACGGGAAACACCATATATTTT. Translated, it gives CASSKFDTRTGNTIYF.

This clonotype came up many times. The rearrangement links TRBV20-1 to TRBJ2-7; maybe TRBD1 (6 bases). Germline CDR1 reads DFQATT; CDR2 reads SNEGSKA (reference sequence). This CDR3 is built from 15 residues. The V and J ends lost 0 bases and 3 bases respectively, with 15 bases between them. CDR3 residues: CSARDPRGSRYEQYF. Here the CDR3 DNA reads TGCAGTGCTAGAGACCCCAGGGGAAGCCGCTACGAGCAGTACTTC.

This clonotype has ten or more counts. This chain joins TRBV24-1 and TRBJ2-1, with 10 bases fitting TRBD1. The germline V gene has CDR1 KGHDR and CDR2 SFDVKD. The trim removed 3 bases at V and 8 bases at J, leaving 12 bases unmatched. The CDR3 length is 17 residues. CDR3 loop: CATSDVKETGGFDEQFF. The DNA of the CDR3 is TGTGCCACCAGTGATGTAAAAGAGACAGGGGGCTTTGATGAGCAGTTCTTC.

This clonotype showed up many times. The genes are TRBV5-4 and TRBJ1-1; 8 positions match TRBD1. V gave up 0 bases and J gave up 4 bases; unmatched junction bases: 14. From germline, CDR1 is SGHNT and CDR2 YYREEE (reference sequence). The CDR3 loop spans 18 amino acids. The DNA for the CDR3 is TGTGCCAGCAGCTTGGGTCCTAGCCCAGGGACAGGAGGCACTGAAGCTTTCTTT. It encodes CASSLGPSPGTGGTEAFF.

The table lists this clonotype with many counts. The chain links TRBV7-6 to TRBJ2-2; D uncertain. The V end lost 1 base, the J end lost 1 base, and 7 bases lay between the germline ends. This CDR3 is built from 15 residues. Per the germline V gene, CDR1 is SGHVS and CDR2 is FNYEAQ. The CDR3 DNA sequence: TGTGCCAGCAGCTTAGTCCCGGGGAACACCGGGGAGCTGTTTTTT. Translation gives CASSLVPGNTGELFF.

At least ten counts were recorded for this clonotype. The chain joins TRBV12-3 or TRBV12-4 to TRBJ1-1, with D hard to call. Trimming left V 5 bases short and J 4 bases short, with 14 bases between. The CDR3 sequence is 14 residues long. CDR3 sequence reads: CASSDPGSGTEAFF. The CDR3 nucleotides read TGTGCCAGCAGTGATCCTGGGTCTGGCACTGAAGCTTTCTTT.

Many counts were recorded for this clonotype. The V call is TRBV4-2, the J call TRBJ2-7; possible D gene TRBD1, 6 bases. From germline, CDR1 is LGHNA and CDR2 YNFKEQ. The germline V and J ends were trimmed by 2 bases and 1 base, with 15 bases remaining between them. There are 16 residues in the CDR3. CDR3 nucleotides: TGTGCCAGCAGCCAAATATCGGCTCAGGGGTCCTACGAGCAGTACTTC. Translated: CASSQISAQGSYEQYF.

This clonotype was counted at least ten times. J is TRBJ2-7 and V is TRBV19; D tentatively reads TRBD1 or TRBD2 (5 bases each). Germline loops: CDR1 LNHDA, CDR2 SQIVND (reference sequence). Trimming shortened V by 5 bases and J by 1 base, and 12 bases separated the two germline ends. This CDR3 region has 14 residues. CDR3 bases: TGTGCCAGTAGTCTGGGACCTTCGTCCTACGAGCAGTACTTC. Translated: CASSLGPSSYEQYF.

The table lists this clonotype with many counts. The V and J genes are TRBV6-5 and TRBJ1-2; the D is unclear. V lost 2 bases and J 2 bases, leaving 12 bases between the germline ends. The CDR3 runs to 15 residues. The germline V gene has CDR1 MNHEY and CDR2 SVGAGI. The CDR3 loop is CASSYEPGRNYGYTF. DNA for the CDR3: TGTGCCAGCAGTTACGAACCCGGGAGAAACTATGGCTACACCTTC.

In its sample, this clonotype was seen many times. V is TRBV3-1 and J is TRBJ2-3, with D hard to call. Trimming shortened V by 4 bases and J by 6 bases, and 14 bases separated the two germline ends. The CDR3 is 14 residues long. CDR1 is LGHDT, CDR2 YNNKEL, per germline (reference sequence). CDR3: CASSPGFRPDTQYF. CDR3 in DNA: TGTGCCAGCAGCCCCGGGTTCAGACCCGATACGCAGTATTTT.

A note on this clonotype: This sequence may be a read error, since a much larger clone differs from it by one base. This chain links TRBV6-1 with TRBJ2-2; maybe TRBD2 (6 bases). The length of the CDR3 is 16 residues. Germline CDR1 reads MNHNS; CDR2 reads SASEGT. The CDR3 DNA follows: TGTGCCGGCAGTGAAGCCGGGGGACTTAACGCCGGGGAGCTGTTTTTT. Its translation is CAGSEAGGLNAGELFF.

The sample holds many counts of this clonotype. The V call is TRBV20-1, the J call TRBJ1-5, with a possible D match to TRBD1 (6 bases). Trimming removed 5 bases at V and 5 bases at J, with 19 bases between. The CDR3 is 15 amino acids. CDR1 and CDR2 (germline): DFQATT, SNEGSKA (reference sequence). The CDR3 DNA is TGCAGTGCTGGAGGAAGGGGGTCAACCGATCAGCCCCAGCATTTT. Amino acid sequence: CSAGGRGSTDQPQHF.

The rearrangement joins TRBV12-3 or TRBV12-4 to TRBJ2-3, with a weak D call TRBD2 (6 bases). Trimming left V 7 bases short and J 0 bases short, with 11 bases between. The CDR3 consists of 14 residues. CDR3 sequence (DNA): TGTGCCAGCACCCACCGGGAGAGCACAGATACGCAGTATTTT. It codes for CASTHRESTDTQYF.

The sample holds one count of this clonotype. This may arise from a read error, as a much more abundant clone is one base away. V is TRBV3-1 and J is TRBJ2-1; TRBD2 matches 8 bases. This CDR3 has 16 amino acids. Losses at the gene ends were 4 bases for V and 6 bases for J; bases not matched to a gene: 11. Germline values: CDR1 LGHDT, CDR2 YNNKEL (reference sequence). CDR3 sequence (DNA): TGTGCCAGCAGCCCATTTCATCGCGGGAGGCTCAATGAGCAGTTCTTC. Residues: CASSPFHRGRLNEQFF.

This clonotype has at least ten counts. At one end, the junction sequence differs from germline, possibly due to a read error. The chain employs TRBV30 and TRBJ2-7; 10 bases are shared with TRBD1. Germline V gives CDR1 GTSNPN, CDR2 SVGIG (reference sequence). This CDR3 contains 13 residues. CDR3 loop: CACSVDRGYEQYF. CDR3 sequence (DNA): TGTGCCTGTAGTGTGGACAGGGGGTACGAGCAGTACTTC.

This clonotype occurred many times. The genes are TRBV18 and TRBJ1-2; D unresolved. Germline V CDR1 and CDR2: KGHSH, LQKENI. The CDR3 contains 13 residues. V lost 5 bases and J 6 bases, leaving 13 bases between the germline ends. The CDR3 coding sequence is TGTGCCAGCTCATCACTTCCCCTGGATGGCTACACCTTC. It is translated as CASSSLPLDGYTF. The full variable domain, in which reference TRBV18 and TRBJ1-2 provide the parts outside the CDR3, is NAGVMQNPRHLVRRRGQEARLRCSPMKGHSHVYWYRQLPEEGLKFMVYLQKENIIDESGMPKERFSAEFPKEGPSILRIQQVVRGDSAAYFCASSSLPLDGYTFGSGTRLTVV.

This clonotype was seen ten or more times. The rearrangement joins TRBV7-2 to TRBJ1-3, with a tentative D call TRBD1 (6 bases). CDR3 length: 14 amino acids. Germline assignment: CDR1 SGHTA and CDR2 FQGNSA. Trimming took off 4 bases at V and 8 bases at J, with 15 bases between the two ends. The CDR3 here is CASSWLTGRDTIYF. In DNA form, the CDR3 reads TGTGCCAGCAGCTGGTTAACAGGGAGAGACACCATATATTTT.

This clonotype was counted ten times or more. The chain employs TRBV20-1 and TRBJ2-7; D is possibly TRBD1 or TRBD2 (5 bases each). Germline assignment: CDR1 DFQATT and CDR2 SNEGSKA (reference sequence). Trimming removed 6 bases from V and 3 bases from J, with 18 bases in between. CDR3 length equals 14 residues. The CDR3 DNA reads TGCAGTGCGTCAGTGGCCGGGGCTGACTACGAGCAGTACTTC. It translates to CSASVAGADYEQYF.

Comment on this clonotype: A much more abundant neighbour one base away suggests this may be a read error. This chain uses TRBV28 with TRBJ2-1; a possible D gene is TRBD2 (7 bases). Looked up from germline, CDR1 is MDHEN and CDR2 is SYDVKM. The CDR3 loop spans 14 amino acids. CDR3 residues: CASSVSGGSNGQFF. As DNA, the CDR3 is TGTGCCAGCAGTGTTTCGGGGGGCTCAAATGGGCAGTTCTTC.

This clonotype was detected only a few times. The J gene is TRBJ2-5, the V gene TRBV2; weak D call: TRBD1 (6 bases). The CDR3 sequence is 13 residues long. The germline gives CDR1 SNHLY, CDR2 FYNNEI. The V and J ends lost 7 bases and 4 bases respectively, with 13 bases between them. The CDR3 DNA reads as TGTGCCAGCAAGGTACAGGGTCTAGAGACCCAGTACTTC. Translated, it gives CASKVQGLETQYF.